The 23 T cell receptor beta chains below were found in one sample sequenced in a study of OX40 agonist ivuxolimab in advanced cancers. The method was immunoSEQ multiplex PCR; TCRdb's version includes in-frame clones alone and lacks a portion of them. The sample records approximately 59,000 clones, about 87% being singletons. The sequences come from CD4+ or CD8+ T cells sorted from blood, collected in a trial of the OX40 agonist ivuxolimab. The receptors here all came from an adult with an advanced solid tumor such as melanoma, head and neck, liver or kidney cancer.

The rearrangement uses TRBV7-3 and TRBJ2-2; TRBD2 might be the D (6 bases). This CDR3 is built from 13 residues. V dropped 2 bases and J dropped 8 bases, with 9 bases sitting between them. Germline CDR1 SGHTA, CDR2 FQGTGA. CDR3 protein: CASSLDGSGELFF. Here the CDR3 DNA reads TGTGCCAGCAGCTTAGACGGGAGTGGGGAGCTGTTTTTT.

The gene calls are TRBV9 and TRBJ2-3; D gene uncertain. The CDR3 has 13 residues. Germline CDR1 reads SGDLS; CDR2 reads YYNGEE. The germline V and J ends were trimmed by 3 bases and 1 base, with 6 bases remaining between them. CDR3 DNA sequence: TGTGCCAGCAGCGACCAGGGCACAGATACGCAGTATTTT. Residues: CASSDQGTDTQYF.

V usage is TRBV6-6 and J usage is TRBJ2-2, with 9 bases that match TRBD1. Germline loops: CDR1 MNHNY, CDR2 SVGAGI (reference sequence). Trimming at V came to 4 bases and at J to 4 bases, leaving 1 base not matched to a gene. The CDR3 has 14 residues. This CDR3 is CASSSTGGTGELFF. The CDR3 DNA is TGTGCCAGCAGTTCGACAGGGGGCACCGGGGAGCTGTTTTTT.

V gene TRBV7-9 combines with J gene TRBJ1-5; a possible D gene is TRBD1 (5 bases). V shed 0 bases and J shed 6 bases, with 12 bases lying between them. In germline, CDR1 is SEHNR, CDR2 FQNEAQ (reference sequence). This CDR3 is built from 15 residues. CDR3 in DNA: TGTGCCAGCAGCTTAGCAGGGGCAGATAGTCAGCCCCAGCATTTT. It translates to CASSLAGADSQPQHF.

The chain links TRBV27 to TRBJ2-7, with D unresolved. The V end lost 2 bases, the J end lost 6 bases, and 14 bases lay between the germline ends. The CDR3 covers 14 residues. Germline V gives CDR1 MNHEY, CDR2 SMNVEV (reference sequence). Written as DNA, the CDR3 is TGTGCCAGCAGTTTAAGTAGGGTTAAAGGCGAGCAGTACTTC. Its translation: CASSLSRVKGEQYF.

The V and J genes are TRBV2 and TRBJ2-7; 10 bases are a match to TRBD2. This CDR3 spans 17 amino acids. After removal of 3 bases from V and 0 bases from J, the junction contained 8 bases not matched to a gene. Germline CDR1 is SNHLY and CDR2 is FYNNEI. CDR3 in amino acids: CASSDYVASGSSYEQYF. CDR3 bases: TGTGCCAGCAGTGATTACGTAGCTAGCGGGAGCTCCTACGAGCAGTACTTC.

CDR3 amino acids: CASSLPGQGANTEAFF. CDR3 DNA sequence: TGTGCCAGCAGCTTACCAGGACAGGGGGCTAACACTGAAGCTTTCTTT. The chain is built from TRBV28 and TRBJ1-1; 11 bases match TRBD1. The ends lost 6 bases at V and 2 bases at J; junction bases unmatched: 8. Germline V lookup: CDR1 MDHEN, CDR2 SYDVKM. The CDR3 sequence is 16 residues long.

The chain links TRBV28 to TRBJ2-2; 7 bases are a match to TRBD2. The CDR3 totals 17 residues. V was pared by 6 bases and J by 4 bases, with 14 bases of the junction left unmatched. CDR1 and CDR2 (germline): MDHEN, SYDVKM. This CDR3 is CASRTKRASGTTGELFF. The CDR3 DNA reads TGTGCCAGCAGAACGAAGCGTGCTAGCGGAACCACCGGGGAGCTGTTTTTT.

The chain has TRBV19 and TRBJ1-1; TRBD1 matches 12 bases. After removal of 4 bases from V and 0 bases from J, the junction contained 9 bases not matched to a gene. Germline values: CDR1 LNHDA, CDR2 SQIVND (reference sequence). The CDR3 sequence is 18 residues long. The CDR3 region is CASSTERDRGLVNTEAFF. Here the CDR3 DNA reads TGTGCCAGTAGTACTGAGAGGGACAGGGGGCTTGTGAACACTGAAGCTTTCTTT.

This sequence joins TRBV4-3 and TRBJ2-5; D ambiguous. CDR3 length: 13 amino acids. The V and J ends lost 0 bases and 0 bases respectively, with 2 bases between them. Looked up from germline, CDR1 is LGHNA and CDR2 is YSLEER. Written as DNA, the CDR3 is TGCGCCAGCAGCCAAGACTACCAAGAGACCCAGTACTTC. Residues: CASSQDYQETQYF.

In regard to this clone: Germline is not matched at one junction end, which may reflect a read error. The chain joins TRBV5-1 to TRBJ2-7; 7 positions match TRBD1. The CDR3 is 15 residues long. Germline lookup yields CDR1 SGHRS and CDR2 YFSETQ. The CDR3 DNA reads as TGCGCCAGCAGCTTGGGAACAGGGGCATTGTACGGGCAGTACTTC. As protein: CASSLGTGALYGQYF.

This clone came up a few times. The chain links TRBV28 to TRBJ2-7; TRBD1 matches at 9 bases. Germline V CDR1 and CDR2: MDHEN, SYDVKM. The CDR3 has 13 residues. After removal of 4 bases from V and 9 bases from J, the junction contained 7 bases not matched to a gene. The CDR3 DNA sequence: TGTGCCAGCAGTTCACAGGGGGCTTTGGTGCAGTACTTC. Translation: CASSSQGALVQYF.

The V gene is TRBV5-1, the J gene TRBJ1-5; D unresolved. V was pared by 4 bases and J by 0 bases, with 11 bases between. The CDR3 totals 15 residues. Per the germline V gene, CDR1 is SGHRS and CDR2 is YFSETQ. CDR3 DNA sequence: TGCGCCAGCAGCCCGGAGCCGTATAGCAATCAGCCCCAGCATTTT. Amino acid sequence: CASSPEPYSNQPQHF.

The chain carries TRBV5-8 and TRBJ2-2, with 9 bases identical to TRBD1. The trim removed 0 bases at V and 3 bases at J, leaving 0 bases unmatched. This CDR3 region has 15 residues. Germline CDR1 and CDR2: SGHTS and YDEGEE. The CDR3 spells CASSLGTGDTGELFF. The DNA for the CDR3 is TGTGCCAGCAGCTTGGGGACAGGGGACACCGGGGAGCTGTTTTTT.

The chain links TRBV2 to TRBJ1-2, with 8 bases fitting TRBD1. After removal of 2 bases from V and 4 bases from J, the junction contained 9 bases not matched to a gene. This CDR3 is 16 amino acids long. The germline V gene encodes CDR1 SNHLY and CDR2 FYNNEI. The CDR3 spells CASSEPKDRDVYGYTF. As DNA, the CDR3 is TGTGCCAGCAGTGAACCTAAGGACAGGGACGTCTATGGCTACACCTTC.

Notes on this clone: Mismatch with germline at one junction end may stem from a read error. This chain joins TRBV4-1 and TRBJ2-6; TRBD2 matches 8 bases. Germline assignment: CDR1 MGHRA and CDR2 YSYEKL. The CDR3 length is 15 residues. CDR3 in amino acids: CASSQEGFGGGRRFF. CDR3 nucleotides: TGCGCCAGCAGCCAAGAAGGTTTCGGGGGGGGACGGCGGTTTTTC.

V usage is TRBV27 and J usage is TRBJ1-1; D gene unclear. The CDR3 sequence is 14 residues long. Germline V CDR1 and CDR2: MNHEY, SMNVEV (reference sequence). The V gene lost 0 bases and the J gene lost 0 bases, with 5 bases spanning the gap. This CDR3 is CASSLSRLNTEAFF. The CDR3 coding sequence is TGTGCCAGCAGTTTATCACGGCTGAACACTGAAGCTTTCTTT.

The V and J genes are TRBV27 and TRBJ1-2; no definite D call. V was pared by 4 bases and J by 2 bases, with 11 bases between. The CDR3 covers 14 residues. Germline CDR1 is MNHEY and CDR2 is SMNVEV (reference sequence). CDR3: CASSSWTGNYGYTF. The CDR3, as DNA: TGTGCCAGCAGTTCCTGGACGGGGAACTATGGCTACACCTTC.

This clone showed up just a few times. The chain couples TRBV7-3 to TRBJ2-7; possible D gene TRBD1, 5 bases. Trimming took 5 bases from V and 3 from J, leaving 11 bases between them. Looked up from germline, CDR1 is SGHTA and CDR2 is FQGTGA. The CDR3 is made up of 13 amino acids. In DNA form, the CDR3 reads TGTGCCAGCAGCCCAAAAGGGGACTACGAGCAGTACTTC. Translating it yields CASSPKGDYEQYF. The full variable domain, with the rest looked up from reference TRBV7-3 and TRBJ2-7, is GAGVSQTPSNKVTEKGKYVELRCDPISGHTALYWYRQSLGQGPEFLIYFQGTGAADDSGLPNDRFFAVRPEGSVSTLKIQRTERGDSAVYLCASSPKGDYEQYFGPGTRLTVT.

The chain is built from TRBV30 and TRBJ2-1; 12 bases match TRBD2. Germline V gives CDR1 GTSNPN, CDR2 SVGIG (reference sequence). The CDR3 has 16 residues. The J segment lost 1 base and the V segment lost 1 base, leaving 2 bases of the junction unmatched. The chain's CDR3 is CAWSGTSGNSYNEQFF. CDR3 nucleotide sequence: TGTGCCTGGAGTGGGACTAGCGGGAATTCCTACAATGAGCAGTTCTTC. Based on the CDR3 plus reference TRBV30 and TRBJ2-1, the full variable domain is SQTIHQWPATLVQPVGSPLSLECTVEGTSNPNLYWYRQAAGRGLQLLFYSVGIGQISSEVPQNLSASRPQDRQFILSSKKLLLSDSGFYLCAWSGTSGNSYNEQFFGPGTRLTVL.

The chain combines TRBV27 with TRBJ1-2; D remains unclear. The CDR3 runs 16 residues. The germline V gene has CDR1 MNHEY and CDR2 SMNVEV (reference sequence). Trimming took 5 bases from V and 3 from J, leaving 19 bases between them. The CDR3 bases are TGTGCCAGCAGTCCGAAAGTGGTGGGGTACGACTATGGCTACACCTTC. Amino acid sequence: CASSPKVVGYDYGYTF.

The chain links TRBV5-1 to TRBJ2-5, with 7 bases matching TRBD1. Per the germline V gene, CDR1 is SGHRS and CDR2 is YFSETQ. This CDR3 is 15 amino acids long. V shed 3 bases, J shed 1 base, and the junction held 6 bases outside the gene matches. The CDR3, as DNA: TGCGCCAGCAGCTCCGGGTACAGGGGCCAAGAGACCCAGTACTTC. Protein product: CASSSGYRGQETQYF.

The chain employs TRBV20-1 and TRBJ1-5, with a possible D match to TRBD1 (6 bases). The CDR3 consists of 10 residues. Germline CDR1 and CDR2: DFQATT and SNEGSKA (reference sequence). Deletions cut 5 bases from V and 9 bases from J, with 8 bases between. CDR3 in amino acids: CSAGQLPQHF. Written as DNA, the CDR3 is TGCAGTGCTGGACAGTTGCCCCAGCATTTT.